The clone carrying this T cell receptor (beta chain) was observed a few times. No antigen is known for it. In terms of origin and age, donors were healthy Caucasian individuals from Russia aged about 6 to 90. The second PCR ran roughly 6 to 11 cycles with a sample-barcoded 5' primer and J-beta primers. All cDNA molecules were each tagged by a template-switch adaptor with 12 random nucleotides. TCRdb re-called the 5' RACE reads through MiXCR, storing one row per CDR3 protein. This table has some 1.1 million distinct CDR3 sequences, roughly two fifths appearing once. The germline V and J ends were trimmed by 1 base and 3 bases, with 7 bases remaining between them. The length of the CDR3 is 13 residues. CDR1 DFQATT and CDR2 SNEGSKA come from the germline V gene (reference sequence). This entry is derived from a study of blood T cells in healthy people across ages. Study-level points and caveats: Relative to aged donors, long-lived donors carried more naive CD4+ cells and displayed higher diversity. TCR beta diversity, measured per million T cells, fell in a roughly linear way with age.

This chain links TRBV20-1 with TRBJ1-5; D unresolved. Sequenced sample: blood. This clonotype was sampled from a man between 18 and 29 years old in good health. In nucleotides, the CDR3 is TGCAGTGCTAGAGTTAACCCCAATCAGCCCCAGCATTTT. Amino acid sequence: CSARVNPNQPQHF.